These 19 T cell receptor beta chains share one sample of origin, sequenced in a study of cytomegalovirus exposure and HLA in healthy donors. Use of 60 Vbeta and 13 Jbeta primers characterized the PCR. Sequencing was performed with immunoSEQ multiplex PCR; in TCRdb, only in-frame clones are kept and a portion is missing. The sample has 100,000 to 150,000 clones; less than 75% are singletons. The specimen was PBMCs. Every receptor here comes from a woman aged 40 to 50 in good health and CMV-seropositive.

The chain recombines TRBV19 with TRBJ2-6, with D perhaps TRBD1 (6 bases). Per germline, CDR1 LNHDA and CDR2 SQIVND (reference sequence). V was trimmed by 1 base and J by 4 bases, leaving 20 bases between them. The CDR3 covers 19 residues. The CDR3 DNA sequence: TGTGCCAGTAGTATAGCCGGGTCAGGGGTCCTCTTGGGGGCCAACGTCCTGACTTTC. Translating it yields CASSIAGSGVLLGANVLTF.

This clone occurred once. The chain links TRBV7-2 to TRBJ1-2; the match to TRBD1 covers 10 bases. Unmatched junction bases numbered 7, after V lost 3 bases and J lost 6 bases. Germline CDR1 is SGHTA and CDR2 is FQGNSA. The CDR3 extends over 15 amino acids. The CDR3 sequence: CASSFYRTGGNGYTF. As DNA, the CDR3 is TGTGCCAGCAGCTTCTACAGGACAGGGGGAAATGGCTACACCTTC.

V and J are TRBV18 and TRBJ2-5; TRBD1 agrees at 8 bases. Germline-derived CDR1 and CDR2 are KGHSH and LQKENI. The V segment lost 5 bases and the J segment 2 bases; nucleotides outside the gene matches: 4. This CDR3 spans 14 amino acids. In DNA, the CDR3 is TGTGCCAGCTCATATGGGACAGGACAAGAGACCCAGTACTTC. Translating it yields CASSYGTGQETQYF.

This clone appeared a single time. This chain's CDR3 is CASSSRQDFSGNTIYF. CDR3 coding DNA: TGTGCCAGCAGCTCGAGACAGGACTTCTCTGGAAACACCATATATTTT. The chain has TRBV7-9 and TRBJ1-3; maybe TRBD1 (6 bases). V was clipped by 4 bases and J by 0 bases, with 13 bases between them. There are 16 residues in the CDR3. Germline lookup yields CDR1 SEHNR and CDR2 FQNEAQ (reference sequence).

The rearrangement uses TRBV9 and TRBJ2-3; TRBD1 agrees at 7 bases. V shed 3 bases and J 2 bases; nucleotides not matched to a gene: 9. Germline CDR1 reads SGDLS; CDR2 reads YYNGEE. The CDR3 extends over 16 amino acids. The CDR3 reads CASSEGWDSYTDTQYF. In DNA, the CDR3 is TGTGCCAGCAGCGAGGGGTGGGACAGCTACACAGATACGCAGTATTTT.

This clone has just a few counts. This chain links TRBV7-2 with TRBJ1-5; unclear D gene. This CDR3 has 11 amino acids. The V gene lost 8 bases and the J gene lost 5 bases, with 7 bases spanning the gap. Germline V gives CDR1 SGHTA, CDR2 FQGNSA. The CDR3 sequence is CASGDDQPQHF. CDR3 in DNA: TGTGCCAGCGGAGACGATCAGCCCCAGCATTTT.

The chain couples TRBV7-3 to TRBJ2-1; 12 bases are shared with TRBD2. From germline, CDR1 is SGHTA and CDR2 FQGTGA. V was pared by 5 bases and J by 8 bases, with 13 bases of the junction left unmatched. CDR3 size: 17 residues. CDR3 sequence reads: CASSPGLAGNGRDEQFF. CDR3 nucleotides: TGTGCCAGCAGCCCCGGACTAGCGGGAAACGGACGCGATGAGCAGTTCTTC.

This clone showed up just once. The chain joins TRBV28 to TRBJ2-5; TRBD2 matches at 8 bases. The CDR3 runs 15 residues. The germline V gene has CDR1 MDHEN and CDR2 SYDVKM. J was trimmed by 7 bases and V by 5 bases; bases with no gene match: 12. The DNA of the CDR3 is TGTGCCAGCAGTCCTTTCCGGGAGGGAATGAGGACCCAGTACTTC. This translates into CASSPFREGMRTQYF. Full variable domain (outside the CDR3, taken from reference TRBV28 and TRBJ2-5): DVKVTQSSRYLVKRTGEKVFLECVQDMDHENMFWYRQDPGLGLRLIYFSYDVKMKEKGDIPEGYSVSREKKERFSLILESASTNQTSMYLCASSPFREGMRTQYFGPGTRLLVL.

Turning to this clone: The junction does not match germline at one end; this may be a read error. The rearrangement links TRBV11-2 to TRBJ1-6; 9 bases line up with TRBD1. CDR3 length equals 12 residues. Germline-derived CDR1 and CDR2 are SGHAT and FQNNGV. The CDR3 sequence is CASSLGTLQGAF. Here the CDR3 DNA reads TGTGCCAGCAGCTTAGGCACCCTACAGGGGGCGTTT. The complete variable domain, with remaining parts taken from reference TRBV11-2 and TRBJ1-6, reads EAGVAQSPRYKIIEKRQSVAFWCNPISGHATLYWYQQILGQGPKLLIQFQNNGVVDDSQLPKDRFSAERLKGVDSTLKIQPAKLEDSAVYLCASSLGTLQGAFGNGTRLTVT.

The chain uses TRBV6-6 and TRBJ2-1, with D perhaps matching TRBD2 (6 bases). V shed 8 bases and J shed 5 bases, with 13 bases lying between them. The CDR3 sequence is 13 residues long. The V gene's germline CDR1 is MNHNY and CDR2 SVGAGI (reference sequence). The CDR3 loop reads CASSRDLNNEQFF. The CDR3 nucleotides are TGTGCCAGCTCCCGGGACTTAAACAATGAGCAGTTCTTC.

The V call is TRBV27, the J call TRBJ1-2; D is ambiguous. V was pared by 0 bases and J by 0 bases, with 8 bases between. In germline, CDR1 is MNHEY, CDR2 SMNVEV (reference sequence). The CDR3 contains 15 residues. The CDR3, as DNA: TGTGCCAGCAGTTTATCGGGCAGATCTAACTATGGCTACACCTTC. Its translation is CASSLSGRSNYGYTF.

The rearrangement joins TRBV7-2 to TRBJ1-3; tentatively, D is TRBD1 (5 bases). The CDR3 runs 17 residues. Germline lookup yields CDR1 SGHTA and CDR2 FQGNSA. The V and J ends lost 0 bases and 3 bases respectively, with 15 bases between them. CDR3 in DNA: TGTGCCAGCAGCTTAGCCCGATTGGGGCAGGTTGGAAACACCATATATTTT. This translates into CASSLARLGQVGNTIYF. The full variable domain, in which reference TRBV7-2 and TRBJ1-3 provide the parts outside the CDR3, is GAGVSQSPSNKVTEKGKDVELRCDPISGHTALYWYRQSLGQGLEFLIYFQGNSAPDKSGLPSDRFSAERTGGSVSTLTIQRTQQEDSAVYLCASSLARLGQVGNTIYFGEGSWLTVV.

The chain couples TRBV5-1 to TRBJ2-5, with D maybe TRBD1 (6 bases). The CDR3 has 16 amino acids. Looked up from germline, CDR1 is SGHRS and CDR2 is YFSETQ. Trimming removed 0 bases at V and 1 base at J, with 13 bases between. Here the CDR3 reads CASSLAPGAAQETQYF. As DNA, the CDR3 is TGCGCCAGCAGCTTGGCCCCAGGGGCGGCCCAAGAGACCCAGTACTTC.

This clone was detected only a few times. The chain joins TRBV19 to TRBJ2-7, with 10 nucleotides matching TRBD1. Germline CDR1 is LNHDA and CDR2 is SQIVND (reference sequence). The V and J ends lost 5 bases and 2 bases, in that order; junction bases with no gene match: 3. The CDR3 covers 14 residues. Here the CDR3 reads CASSRDRGPYEQYF. The CDR3 DNA follows: TGTGCCAGTAGTCGGGACAGGGGTCCCTACGAGCAGTACTTC.

The chain is built from TRBV7-8 and TRBJ2-1, with TRBD2 matching over 8 bases. From germline, CDR1 is SGHVS and CDR2 FQNEAQ. Unmatched junction bases numbered 13, after V lost 5 bases and J lost 7 bases. This CDR3 contains 16 residues. This CDR3 reads CASSPASGLGANEQFF. Here the CDR3 DNA reads TGTGCCAGCAGCCCGGCGTCGGGACTAGGGGCTAATGAGCAGTTCTTC.

This clone was observed a few times. The V call is TRBV4-1, the J call TRBJ2-3, with 10 bases lining up with TRBD2. The CDR3 is made up of 19 amino acids. The V gene's germline CDR1 is MGHRA and CDR2 YSYEKL. After removal of 0 bases from V and 0 bases from J, the junction contained 9 bases not matched to a gene. The CDR3 DNA follows: TGCGCCAGCAGCCAAGAAGCTAGCGGGGGCCATCTAAGCACAGATACGCAGTATTTT. This sequence encodes CASSQEASGGHLSTDTQYF.

This clone was seen a few times. V and J are TRBV28 and TRBJ2-7, with TRBD2 identical over 9 bases. Germline V lookup: CDR1 MDHEN, CDR2 SYDVKM. V gave up 5 bases and J gave up 2 bases; unmatched junction bases: 7. The CDR3 runs to 15 residues. The CDR3 reads CASSLRAGGPYEQYF. The CDR3 nucleotides read TGTGCCAGCAGTCTAAGAGCGGGAGGACCCTACGAGCAGTACTTC.

The chain uses TRBV4-2 and TRBJ2-4, with TRBD2 as a possible D gene (7 bases). V shed 1 base and J shed 0 bases, with 13 bases lying between them. Germline CDR1 LGHNA, CDR2 YNFKEQ. There are 17 residues in the CDR3. The CDR3 loop is CASSQVRGGLAKNIQYF. The CDR3 nucleotides are TGTGCCAGCAGCCAAGTTAGGGGGGGCTTAGCCAAAAACATTCAGTACTTC.

The CDR3 sequence: CASSPGTEGNTIYF. The CDR3 DNA sequence: TGTGCCAGCAGTCCTGGGACAGAAGGAAACACCATATATTTT. This chain joins TRBV6-5 and TRBJ1-3; 7 bases map to TRBD1. The CDR3 length is 14 residues. J was trimmed by 4 bases and V by 5 bases; bases with no gene match: 5. Germline CDR1 is MNHEY and CDR2 is SVGAGI.